The 11 T cell receptor beta chains below were found in one sample sequenced in a study of blood T cells in healthy people across ages. Next came a second PCR, run for roughly 6 to 11 cycles, which used a sample-barcoded 5' primer along with a J-beta primer mix. Each CDR3 protein gets one entry after TCRdb re-called the 5' RACE reads with MiXCR. The table includes about 940,000 distinct CDR3 sequences, under 50% detected once. The sample comprised blood. These receptors were obtained from a man aged 30 to 45 in good health.

This CDR3 reads CASSGGQGESYEQYF. The CDR3 DNA reads as TGTGCCAGCAGTGGGGGACAGGGGGAGTCCTACGAGCAGTACTTC. The rearrangement uses TRBV6-1 and TRBJ2-7; 11 nucleotides line up with TRBD1. The CDR3 sequence is 15 residues long. Germline CDR1 is MNHNS and CDR2 is SASEGT. Unmatched junction bases numbered 3, after V lost 4 bases and J lost 1 base.

This clonotype was observed many times. The V gene is TRBV27, the J gene TRBJ2-7, with a tentative D call TRBD1 (6 bases). This CDR3 is built from 15 residues. Germline CDR1 reads MNHEY; CDR2 reads SMNVEV (reference sequence). Trimming cost V 6 bases and J 0 bases, with 15 bases left between them. CDR3 protein: CASSLVQGSSYEQYF. The CDR3 DNA is TGTGCCAGCAGCTTAGTACAGGGCTCCTCCTACGAGCAGTACTTC.

This chain uses TRBV7-9 with TRBJ2-7; possibly TRBD2 for D (5 bases). CDR3 length: 13 amino acids. CDR1 is SEHNR, CDR2 FQNEAQ, per germline (reference sequence). V dropped 4 bases and J dropped 5 bases, with 12 bases sitting between them. The CDR3 DNA follows: TGTGCCAGCAGCTCCGGAAGTAGCGACGAGCAGTACTTC. It is translated as CASSSGSSDEQYF.

Details on this clonotype: Its ends do not fully match the called genes, so a read error is possible. The chain combines TRBV7-4 with TRBJ1-2; D is unclear. The CDR3 is 11 amino acids. Germline CDR1 and CDR2: SGHVT and SQSDAQ. The chain's CDR3 is CASSHRNGCTF. In nucleotides, the CDR3 is TGTGCCAGCAGCCACAGAAATGGCTGCACCTTC.

The V gene is TRBV3-1, the J gene TRBJ1-6; D remains ambiguous. V lost 1 base and J lost 13, with 5 bases in between. Germline V CDR1 and CDR2: LGHDT, YNNKEL (reference sequence). This CDR3 has 11 residues. In DNA, the CDR3 is TGTGCCAGCAGCCAAGGAGTGCCCCTCCACTTT. This translates into CASSQGVPLHF. The full variable domain, rest sourced from reference TRBV3-1 and TRBJ1-6, is DTAVSQTPKYLVTQMGNDKSIKCEQNLGHDTMYWYKQDSKKFLKIMFSYNNKELIINETVPNRFSPKSPDKAHLNLHINSLELGDSAVYFCASSQGVPLHFGNGTRLTVT.

J is TRBJ2-7 and V is TRBV4-2, with D perhaps matching TRBD1 or TRBD2 (5 bases each). CDR3 length equals 15 residues. Germline values: CDR1 LGHNA, CDR2 YNFKEQ. Trimming pared 0 bases from V and 3 bases from J, leaving 12 bases between. In nucleotides, the CDR3 is TGTGCCAGCAGCCAAGATCCCGGGACCCTCTACGAGCAGTACTTC. This encodes CASSQDPGTLYEQYF.

This rearrangement joins TRBV20-1 to TRBJ1-5; 8 bases map to TRBD1. The J segment lost 5 bases and the V segment lost 5 bases, leaving 20 bases of the junction unmatched. The CDR3 sequence is 18 residues long. CDR1 is DFQATT and CDR2 is SNEGSKA in the germline V gene (reference sequence). CDR3 amino acids: CSAQKTGGLGHWDQPQHF. For the CDR3, the DNA is TGCAGTGCTCAAAAAACAGGGGGTTTGGGCCATTGGGATCAGCCCCAGCATTTT.

The gene calls are TRBV29-1 and TRBJ2-2; 10 nucleotides align to TRBD1. CDR3 size: 14 residues. Germline loops: CDR1 SQVTM, CDR2 ANQGSEA. V was clipped by 5 bases and J by 3 bases; unmatched bases: 3. DNA of the CDR3: TGCAGCGTTTCCGGGACAGGGGACACCGGGGAGCTGTTTTTT. The encoded protein is CSVSGTGDTGELFF.

This clonotype has more than one count but fewer than ten. This rearrangement joins TRBV27 to TRBJ2-3, with a possible D match to TRBD2 (6 bases). Germline V gene sequence: CDR1 MNHEY, CDR2 SMNVEV (reference sequence). This CDR3 contains 18 residues. Trimming cost V 2 bases and J 2 bases, with 20 bases left between them. CDR3 nucleotides: TGTGCCAGCAGTTTAACATTCTGGCCTAGCGTATCCACAGATACGCAGTATTTT. This encodes CASSLTFWPSVSTDTQYF.

Points on this clonotype: A much bigger clone sits one base away, suggesting this may be a read error. The chain has TRBV7-2 and TRBJ2-7; TRBD2 agrees at 9 bases. The CDR3 length is 15 residues. The V and J ends lost 7 bases and 7 bases, in that order; junction bases with no gene match: 14. Germline CDR1 and CDR2: SGHTA and FQGNSA. In DNA form, the CDR3 reads TGTGCCAGCACCGGGGCGGGGGGGCATTACAATGAGCAGTACTTC. It yields the protein CASTGAGGHYNEQYF.

This chain joins TRBV6-1 and TRBJ2-7, with TRBD1 matching over 11 bases. CDR1 and CDR2 (germline): MNHNS, SASEGT. CDR3 length equals 14 residues. Trimming at V came to 7 bases and at J to 4 bases, leaving 6 bases not matched to a gene. CDR3 protein: CASILGQGDYEQYF. The CDR3 coding sequence is TGTGCCAGCATTCTGGGACAGGGGGATTACGAGCAGTACTTC.